This T cell receptor beta chain originates from a study of blood T cell repertoires in COVID-19. Repertoires were generated with immunoSEQ multiplex PCR, while TCRdb's copy carries only in-frame clones and drops some. The repertoire holds roughly 340,000 clones, around 87% seen once, with just under 6.5% in the top ten. CDR3 length: 16 residues. Trimming removed 3 bases at V and 4 bases at J, with 17 bases between. CDR1 and CDR2 (germline): SGDLS, YYNGEE. This receptor was taken from a woman aged 50 to 65 with COVID-19, enrolled during active disease. The sample taken for sequencing was peripheral blood. This chain connects TRBV9 to TRBJ2-1; D may be TRBD2 (6 bases). The CDR3 DNA sequence: TGTGCCAGCAGCGCCCACCCTAGCGAGAGTTACAATGAGCAGTTCTTC. Protein: CASSAHPSESYNEQFF.